This T cell receptor (beta chain) was captured in a study of CD8 T cells in ankylosing spondylitis. General observations from the study: The disease-linked clones had a CD8+ phenotype and low blood frequencies. Reactive arthritis synovial fluid and blood previously showed some of these motif variants. Seemingly distinctive of ankylosing spondylitis blood was a TCR beta motif formed by eight highly homologous variants.

This CDR3 is built from 16 residues. Trimming took 5 bases from V and 6 from J; bases not matched to a gene: 12. Each TCR beta library was made by quantitative 5'-RACE that incorporated molecular barcodes. TCRdb re-called the 5' RACE reads through MiXCR, storing one row per CDR3 protein. The table has nearly 350,000 distinct CDR3 sequences, roughly 14% seen once; the top ten hold 1.1%. About this clonotype itself: The antigen is unknown.

This TCR derives from a male donor with ankylosing spondylitis or in good health (not recorded which). The specimen was blood, either unsorted or a sorted T cell fraction (not recorded which). The chain couples TRBV12-3 or TRBV12-4 to TRBJ2-7, with 11 positions matching TRBD2. CDR3 residues: CASSPPRTSGQLEQYF. The CDR3 DNA reads as TGTGCCAGCAGTCCGCCCAGGACTAGCGGGCAGCTCGAGCAGTACTTC.